This T cell receptor beta chain is drawn from a study of T cell clones after liver transplantation. In the study overall: A pre-transplant mixed lymphocyte reaction with TCRbeta sequencing defined graft-donor-reactive clones followed in post-transplant blood. Study-wide points: Donor-reactive sequences fell more than third party-reactive ones, suggesting partial deletion. Migration into the graft, not deletion, may explain lost graft donor-reactive T cells.

Clones were read by immunoSEQ multiplex PCR, and TCRdb kept only the in-frame ones, dropping some. Altogether tens of thousands of clones are present, roughly 82% being singletons, with the ten largest covering around 0.5%. A remark on this clone: Its matching antigen is unknown.

Germline V gene sequence: CDR1 SNHLY, CDR2 FYNNEI. The ends were cut back, 7 bases at V and 2 bases at J, with 15 bases in the middle. The CDR3 contains 14 residues. The chain is built from TRBV2 and TRBJ2-7, with D perhaps assigned TRBD1 or TRBD2 (5 bases each). The receptor comes from a human patient who received a liver transplant. Some T cells may be graft donor cells. The sample here was CD4+ T cells from blood, taken around 42 months after liver transplant. CDR3: CASKRVRDPYEQYF. The CDR3 DNA reads as TGTGCCAGCAAGCGAGTTCGGGACCCCTACGAGCAGTACTTC.